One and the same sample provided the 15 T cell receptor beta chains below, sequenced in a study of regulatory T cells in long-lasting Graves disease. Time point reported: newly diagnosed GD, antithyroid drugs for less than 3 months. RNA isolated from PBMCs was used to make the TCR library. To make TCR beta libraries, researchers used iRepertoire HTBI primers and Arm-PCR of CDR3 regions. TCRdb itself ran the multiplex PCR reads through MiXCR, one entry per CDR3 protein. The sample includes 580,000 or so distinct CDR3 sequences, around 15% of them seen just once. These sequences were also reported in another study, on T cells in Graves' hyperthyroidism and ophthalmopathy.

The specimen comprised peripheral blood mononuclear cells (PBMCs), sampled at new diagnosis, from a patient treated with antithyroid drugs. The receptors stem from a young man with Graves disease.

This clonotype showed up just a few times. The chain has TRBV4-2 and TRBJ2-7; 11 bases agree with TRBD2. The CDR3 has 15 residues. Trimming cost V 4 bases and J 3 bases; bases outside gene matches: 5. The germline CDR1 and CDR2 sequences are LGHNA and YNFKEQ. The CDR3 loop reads CASSRGLAGNYEQYF. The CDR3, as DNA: TGTGCCAGCAGCCGAGGACTAGCGGGTAACTACGAGCAGTACTTC.

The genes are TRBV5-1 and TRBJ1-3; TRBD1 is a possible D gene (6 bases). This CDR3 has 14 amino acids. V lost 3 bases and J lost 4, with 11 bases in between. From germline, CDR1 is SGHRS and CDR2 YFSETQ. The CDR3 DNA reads TGCGCCAGCAGCTCAGGGGAGGAGGGAAACACCATATATTTT. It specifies CASSSGEEGNTIYF.

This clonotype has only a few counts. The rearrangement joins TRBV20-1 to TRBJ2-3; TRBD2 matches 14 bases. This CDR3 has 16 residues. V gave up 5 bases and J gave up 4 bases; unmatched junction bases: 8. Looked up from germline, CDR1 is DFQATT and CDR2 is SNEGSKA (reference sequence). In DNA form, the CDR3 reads TGCAGTGCTGGGGGGACTAGCGGGAGTGGAGCAGATACGCAGTATTTT. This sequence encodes CSAGGTSGSGADTQYF.

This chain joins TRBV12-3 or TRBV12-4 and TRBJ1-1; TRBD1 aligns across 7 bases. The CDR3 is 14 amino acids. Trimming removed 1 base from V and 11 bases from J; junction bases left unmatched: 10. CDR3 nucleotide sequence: TGTGCCAGCAGTTTAGGGGACAGAGGAGGAACGGCTTTCTTT. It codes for CASSLGDRGGTAFF.

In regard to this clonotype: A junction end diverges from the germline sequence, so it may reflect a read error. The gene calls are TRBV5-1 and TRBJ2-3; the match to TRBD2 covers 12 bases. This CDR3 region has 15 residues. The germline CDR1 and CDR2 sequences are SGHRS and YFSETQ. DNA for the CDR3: TGTGCCAGCAGCTCCAGACTAGCGGGAGAAGATACGCAGTATTTT. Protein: CASSSRLAGEDTQYF.

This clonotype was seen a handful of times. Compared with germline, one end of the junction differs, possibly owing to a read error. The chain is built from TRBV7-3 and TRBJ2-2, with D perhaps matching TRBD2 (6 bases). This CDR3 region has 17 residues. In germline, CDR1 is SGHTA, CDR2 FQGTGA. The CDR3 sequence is CVSSLTASVRGTGELFF. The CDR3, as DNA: TGTGTCAGCAGCTTAACCGCTAGCGTACGTGGCACCGGGGAGCTGTTTTTT.

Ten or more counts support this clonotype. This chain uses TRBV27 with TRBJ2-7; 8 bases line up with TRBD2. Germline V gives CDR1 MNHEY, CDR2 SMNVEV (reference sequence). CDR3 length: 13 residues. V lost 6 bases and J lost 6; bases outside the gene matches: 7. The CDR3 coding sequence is TGTGCCAGCAGATCGCGGGGGGCCGGCGAGCAGTACTTC. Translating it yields CASRSRGAGEQYF.

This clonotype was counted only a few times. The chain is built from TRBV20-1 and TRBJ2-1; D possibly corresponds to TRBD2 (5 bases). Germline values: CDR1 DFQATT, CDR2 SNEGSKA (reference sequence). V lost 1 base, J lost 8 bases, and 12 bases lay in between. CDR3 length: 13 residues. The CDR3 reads CSARVGIVHEQFF. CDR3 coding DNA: TGCAGTGCTAGAGTCGGGATAGTGCATGAGCAGTTCTTC.

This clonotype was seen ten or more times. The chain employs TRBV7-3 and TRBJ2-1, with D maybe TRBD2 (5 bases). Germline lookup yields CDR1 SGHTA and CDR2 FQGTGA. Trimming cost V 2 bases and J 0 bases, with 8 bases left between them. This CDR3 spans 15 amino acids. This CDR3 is CASSLRLASYNEQFF. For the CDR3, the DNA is TGTGCCAGCAGCTTACGGCTAGCCTCCTACAATGAGCAGTTCTTC.

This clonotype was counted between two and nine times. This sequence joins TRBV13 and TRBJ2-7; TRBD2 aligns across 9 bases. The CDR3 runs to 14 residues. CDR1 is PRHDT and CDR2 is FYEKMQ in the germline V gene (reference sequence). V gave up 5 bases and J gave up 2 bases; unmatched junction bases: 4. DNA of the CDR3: TGTGCCAGCAGCGCGAAGCGGGAGGCCTACGAGCAGTACTTC. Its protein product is CASSAKREAYEQYF.

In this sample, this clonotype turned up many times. CDR3 coding DNA: TGTGCCATCAGTGAGCACAACAGGGTCGGCAATCAGCCCCAGCATTTT. Its protein is CAISEHNRVGNQPQHF. The chain employs TRBV10-3 and TRBJ1-5; maybe TRBD1 (6 bases). The CDR3 loop spans 16 amino acids. Germline-derived CDR1 and CDR2 are ENHRY and SYGVKD. The germline V and J ends were trimmed by 2 bases and 2 bases, with 13 bases remaining between them.

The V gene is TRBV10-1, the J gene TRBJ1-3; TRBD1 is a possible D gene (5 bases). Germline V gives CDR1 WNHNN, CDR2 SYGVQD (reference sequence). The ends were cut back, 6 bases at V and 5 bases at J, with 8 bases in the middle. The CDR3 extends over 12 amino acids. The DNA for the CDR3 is TGCGCCAGCAGGGGACGGAGAAACACCATATATTTT. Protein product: CASRGRRNTIYF.

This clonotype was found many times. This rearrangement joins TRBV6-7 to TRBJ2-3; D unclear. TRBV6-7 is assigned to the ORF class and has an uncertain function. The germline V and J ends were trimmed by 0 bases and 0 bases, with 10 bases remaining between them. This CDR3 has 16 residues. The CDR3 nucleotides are TGTGCCAGCAGTTACTCCTCCGGACGCAGCACAGATACGCAGTATTTT. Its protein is CASSYSSGRSTDTQYF.

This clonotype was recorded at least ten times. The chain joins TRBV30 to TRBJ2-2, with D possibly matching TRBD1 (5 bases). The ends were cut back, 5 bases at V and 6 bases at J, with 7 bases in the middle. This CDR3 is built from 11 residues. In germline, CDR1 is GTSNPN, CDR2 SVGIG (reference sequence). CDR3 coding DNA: TGTGCCTGGGGCAGGGCCGGGGAGCTGTTTTTT. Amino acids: CAWGRAGELFF.

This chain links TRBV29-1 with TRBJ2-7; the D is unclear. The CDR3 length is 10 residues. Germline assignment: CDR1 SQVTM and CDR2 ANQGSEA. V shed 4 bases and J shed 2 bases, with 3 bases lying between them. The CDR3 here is CSVGTYEQYF. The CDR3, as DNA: TGCAGCGTTGGGACCTACGAGCAGTACTTC.